The sequence of this TCR beta chain was determined in a study of OX40 agonist ivuxolimab in advanced cancers. Overall study context: Clinicians treated patients with ivuxolimab, an agonistic anti-OX40 (CD134) antibody. Mean age around 64 years, range roughly 23 to 79; around 80% male.

Data came from immunoSEQ multiplex PCR; TCRdb stores just in-frame clones and leaves some out. The sample holds 75,000 to 100,000 clones, more than 75% seen once. Study-level results: In the expanded peripheral T cells, antigen specificity was never determined.

Concerning this clone itself: Its antigen is not known.

Autoimmune disease history or systemic immunosuppression led to patients being barred. Trimming removed 5 bases from V and 9 bases from J, with 14 bases in between. CDR3 size: 13 residues. Germline CDR1 and CDR2: SGHTA and FQGNSA. Here the sequenced sample was CD4+ or CD8+ T cells sorted from blood, taken in a trial of the OX40 agonist ivuxolimab. The TCR was taken from an adult with an advanced solid tumor such as melanoma, head and neck, liver or kidney cancer. The rearrangement links TRBV7-2 to TRBJ1-5; D is unresolved. This CDR3 is CASSQDGLAPQHF. CDR3 DNA: TGTGCCAGCAGCCAGGACGGCCTAGCGCCCCAGCATTTT.